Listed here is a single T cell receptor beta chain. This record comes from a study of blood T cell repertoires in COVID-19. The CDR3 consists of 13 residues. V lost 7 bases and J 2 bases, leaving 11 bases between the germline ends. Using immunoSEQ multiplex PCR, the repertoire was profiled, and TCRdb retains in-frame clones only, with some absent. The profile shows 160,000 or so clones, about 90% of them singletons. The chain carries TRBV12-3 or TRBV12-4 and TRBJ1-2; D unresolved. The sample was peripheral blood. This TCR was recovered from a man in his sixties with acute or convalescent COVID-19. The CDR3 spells CASTLTQNYGYTF. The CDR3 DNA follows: TGTGCCAGCACCCTAACACAGAACTATGGCTACACCTTC.